A single sample is the source of the 19 T cell receptor beta chains below, sequenced in a study of OX40 agonist ivuxolimab in advanced cancers. The repertoire was sequenced with immunoSEQ multiplex PCR; TCRdb's copy has only in-frame clones and lacks some. The sample shows tens of thousands of clones, 80% to 90% of them seen only once. This specimen was CD4+ or CD8+ T cells sorted from blood, taken in a trial of the OX40 agonist ivuxolimab. The receptors here all came from an adult with an advanced solid tumor such as melanoma, head and neck, liver or kidney cancer.

The CDR3 sequence is CASSLDQLNYGYTF. Here the CDR3 DNA reads TGTGCCAGCAGCTTAGACCAGCTGAACTATGGCTACACCTTC. The chain couples TRBV7-8 to TRBJ1-2; no clear D. The germline V gene encodes CDR1 SGHVS and CDR2 FQNEAQ. The CDR3 is made up of 14 amino acids. V was cut by 1 base and J by 2 bases, with 8 bases left in between.

The V and J genes are TRBV30 and TRBJ1-1; 9 bases agree with TRBD1. Trimming took 3 bases from V and 1 from J; bases not matched to a gene: 0. Germline-derived CDR1 and CDR2 are GTSNPN and SVGIG (reference sequence). The CDR3 sequence is 13 residues long. CDR3 DNA: TGTGCCTGGAGGGGACAGGGGAACACTGAAGCTTTCTTT. Amino acids: CAWRGQGNTEAFF.

The chain recombines TRBV18 with TRBJ2-1; 7 bases align to TRBD1. With 0 bases clipped from V and 8 bases from J, the junction kept 7 bases outside the gene matches. The germline CDR1 and CDR2 sequences are KGHSH and LQKENI. The length of the CDR3 is 15 residues. For the CDR3, the DNA is TGTGCCAGCTCACCACCATCTAGACAGGGAGATGAGCAGTTCTTC. It codes for CASSPPSRQGDEQFF.

The J gene is TRBJ2-5, the V gene TRBV2, with TRBD2 matching 14 bases. The V gene end was trimmed by 4 bases and the J gene end by 7 bases; junction bases not matched to a gene: 5. The length of the CDR3 is 15 residues. The germline gives CDR1 SNHLY, CDR2 FYNNEI. The CDR3 DNA reads as TGTGCCAGCAGTGGACTAGCGGGGGGGCCGGGGACCCAGTACTTC. It codes for CASSGLAGGPGTQYF. The full variable domain, rest sourced from reference TRBV2 and TRBJ2-5, is EPEVTQTPSHQVTQMGQEVILRCVPISNHLYFYWYRQILGQKVEFLVSFYNNEISEKSEIFDDQFSVERPDGSNFTLKIRSTKLEDSAMYFCASSGLAGGPGTQYFGPGTRLLVL.

This clone occurred once. The gene calls are TRBV7-9 and TRBJ1-1, with 7 bases lining up with TRBD1. This CDR3 comprises 13 residues. Germline-derived CDR1 and CDR2 are SEHNR and FQNEAQ (reference sequence). The V gene end was trimmed by 0 bases and the J gene end by 8 bases; junction bases not matched to a gene: 3. The CDR3 spells CASSLAGGLEAFF. CDR3 in DNA: TGTGCCAGCAGCTTAGCAGGGGGCTTGGAAGCTTTCTTT.

The rearrangement links TRBV4-2 to TRBJ1-6; TRBD1 aligns across 10 bases. CDR3 length equals 15 residues. Germline V CDR1 and CDR2: LGHNA, YNFKEQ. With V trimmed by 5 bases and J by 10 bases, 8 bases remained unmatched. CDR3: CASSSQDRGNSPLHF. CDR3 sequence (DNA): TGTGCCAGCAGCTCCCAGGACAGGGGGAACTCACCCCTCCACTTT.

V gene TRBV30 combines with J gene TRBJ1-3, with no clear D. V shed 1 base and J shed 0 bases, with 4 bases lying between them. The CDR3 extends over 13 amino acids. Germline V CDR1 and CDR2: GTSNPN, SVGIG (reference sequence). The CDR3 region has the DNA TGTGCCTGGAGTGCGAACTCTGGAAACACCATATATTTT. Protein product: CAWSANSGNTIYF.

The DNA for the CDR3 is TGCGCCAGCAGCCAAGAATGGGACACCTTCTACGAGCAGTACTTC. It encodes CASSQEWDTFYEQYF. V and J are TRBV4-1 and TRBJ2-7; possibly TRBD1 for D (6 bases). CDR1 is MGHRA and CDR2 is YSYEKL in the germline V gene. V was clipped by 0 bases and J by 3 bases, with 12 bases between them. The CDR3 has 15 residues.

The chain has TRBV11-1 and TRBJ2-6; possibly TRBD2 for D (5 bases). This CDR3 region has 15 residues. Germline CDR1 reads SGHAT; CDR2 reads FQDESV (reference sequence). V dropped 6 bases and J dropped 0 bases, with 9 bases sitting between them. The CDR3 region has the DNA TGTGCCAGCAGGGCCGAGGGCTCTGGGGCCAACGTCCTGACTTTC. It encodes CASRAEGSGANVLTF.

This clone was observed once. In nucleotides, the CDR3 is TGTGCCTGGAGTTATGGGGGGCCTGGAAACACCATATATTTT. This codes for CAWSYGGPGNTIYF. The J gene is TRBJ1-3, the V gene TRBV30, with D maybe TRBD1 (6 bases). V was clipped by 2 bases and J by 2 bases, with 10 bases between them. CDR3 length: 14 amino acids. Germline CDR1 is GTSNPN and CDR2 is SVGIG (reference sequence).

This clone was detected only once. V is TRBV6-5 and J is TRBJ1-4; a weak D match, TRBD1 (6 bases). V lost 0 bases, J lost 7 bases, and 12 bases lay in between. The CDR3 contains 15 residues. Germline-derived CDR1 and CDR2 are MNHEY and SVGAGI. The CDR3 is CASSYSPGAGEKLFF. CDR3 DNA sequence: TGTGCCAGCAGTTACTCACCGGGGGCGGGTGAAAAACTGTTTTTT.

The chain has TRBV10-2 and TRBJ1-1, with D tentatively TRBD1 (6 bases). CDR3 length equals 12 residues. Germline loops: CDR1 WSHSY, CDR2 SAAADI. Trimming left V 6 bases short and J 5 bases short, with 10 bases between. As DNA, the CDR3 is TGCGCCAGCAGGGACAGTTCGACTGAAGCTTTCTTT. It translates to CASRDSSTEAFF.

The V and J genes are TRBV9 and TRBJ2-7, with 9 nucleotides matching TRBD2. Germline trimming cut 4 bases from V and 2 bases from J; bases unmatched to any gene: 13. In germline, CDR1 is SGDLS, CDR2 YYNGEE. This CDR3 is 17 amino acids long. CDR3 residues: CASSIGFGLAFAYEQYF. DNA of the CDR3: TGTGCCAGCAGCATCGGCTTTGGACTAGCGTTTGCCTACGAGCAGTACTTC. Full variable domain (outside the CDR3, taken from reference TRBV9 and TRBJ2-7): DSGVTQTPKHLITATGQRVTLRCSPRSGDLSVYWYQQSLDQGLQFLIQYYNGEERAKGNILERFSAQQFPDLHSELNLSSLELGDSALYFCASSIGFGLAFAYEQYFGPGTRLTVT.

The chain combines TRBV6-5 with TRBJ2-1; tentative D call: TRBD2 (7 bases). The germline V gene has CDR1 MNHEY and CDR2 SVGAGI. V lost 0 bases and J lost 6, with 12 bases in between. The CDR3 runs 15 residues. Here the CDR3 DNA reads TGTGCCAGCAGTTACTCGAGCGCGGGGGCCAATGAGCAGTTCTTC. Protein sequence: CASSYSSAGANEQFF.

The chain is built from TRBV11-3 and TRBJ2-1; TRBD2 might be the D (6 bases). V was clipped by 5 bases and J by 10 bases, with 12 bases between them. Germline CDR1 SGHNT, CDR2 YENEEA. The CDR3 extends over 12 amino acids. The CDR3 DNA follows: TGTGCCAGCAGCCCAAGGGAGGACGAGCAGTTCTTC. This translates into CASSPREDEQFF.

This sequence joins TRBV27 and TRBJ2-5, with D maybe TRBD2 (6 bases). Germline V CDR1 and CDR2: MNHEY, SMNVEV (reference sequence). This CDR3 is built from 13 residues. V was cut by 3 bases and J by 5 bases, with 10 bases left in between. CDR3 DNA: TGTGCCAGCAGTTTTTACGGGAGCGAGACCCAGTACTTC. Its protein is CASSFYGSETQYF.

The rearrangement uses TRBV9 and TRBJ1-3; D is ambiguous. Germline CDR1 reads SGDLS; CDR2 reads YYNGEE. The CDR3 extends over 14 amino acids. Trimming removed 1 base at V and 0 bases at J, with 5 bases between. CDR3 amino acids: CASSVYSSGNTIYF. In DNA, the CDR3 is TGTGCCAGCAGCGTATACAGCTCTGGAAACACCATATATTTT.

The chain joins TRBV5-1 to TRBJ1-1; TRBD1 matches 7 bases. The CDR3 has 12 residues. V gave up 7 bases and J gave up 1 base; unmatched junction bases: 1. The germline CDR1 and CDR2 sequences are SGHRS and YFSETQ. The CDR3 sequence: CASRDRNTEAFF. Written as DNA, the CDR3 is TGCGCCAGCCGGGACAGGAACACTGAAGCTTTCTTT.

The J gene is TRBJ2-3, the V gene TRBV7-3; D is perhaps TRBD1 or TRBD2 (5 bases each). Trimming pared 5 bases from V and 3 bases from J, leaving 9 bases between. Germline V gene sequence: CDR1 SGHTA, CDR2 FQGTGA. The CDR3 consists of 13 residues. The CDR3, as DNA: TGTGCCAGCAGCAAGGGACGGACAGATACGCAGTATTTT. This translates into CASSKGRTDTQYF.